These T cell receptor beta chains were read from a single sample in a study of shared clonotypes between healthy human individuals. Measured with immunoSEQ multiplex PCR; TCRdb has only the in-frame clones, and not every one. The repertoire consists of approximately 480,000 clones, with 60% to 80% occurring once and the leading ten covering about an eighth. What was sequenced was PBMCs. The receptors were gathered from a woman aged 40 to 49 in good health. Some clones in this sample may be carry-over from other donors' samples. Each CDR3 is given with its conserved first and last residue. A D gene is named only where the DNA matches it firmly. Part of the rows lack a size; the others show once, few, many or a class for expanded clones.

>TRBJ2-3|TRBV27|NA|NA
CASSPYSVLSTDTQYF
TGTGCCAGCAGTCCCTACAGTGTTCTGAGTACAGATACGCAGTATTTT
>TRBJ2-5|TRBV7-7|NA|NA
CASSREAIQETQYF
TGTGCCAGCAGCAGAGAGGCAATCCAAGAGACCCAGTACTTC
>TRBJ2-7|TRBV7-2|NA|NA
CASSFVPAANLYEQYF
TGTGCCAGCAGCTTCGTTCCAGCGGCAAACCTCTACGAGCAGTACTTC
>TRBJ2-7|TRBV11-2|NA|TRBD2
CASKHLAGGPDEQYF
TGTGCCAGCAAGCATCTAGCGGGAGGTCCTGACGAGCAGTACTTC
>TRBJ2-7|TRBV28|few|TRBD1
CASSLRTGLSYEQYF
TGTGCCAGCAGTTTGAGGACAGGGCTCTCCTACGAGCAGTACTTC
>TRBJ2-3|TRBV15|few|TRBD1
CATSSDRVETDTQYF
TGTGCCACCAGCAGCGACAGGGTCGAGACAGATACGCAGTATTTT
>TRBJ2-5|TRBV28|once|NA
CASSLPLGKGTQYF
TGTGCCAGCAGTTTACCCCTCGGTAAAGGGACCCAGTACTTC
>TRBJ2-1|TRBV9|NA|NA
CASSVVRNEQFF
TGTGCCAGCAGCGTAGTAAGGAATGAGCAGTTCTTC
>TRBJ2-2|TRBV9|NA|NA
CASSVAVGKAGELFF
TGTGCCAGCAGCGTAGCTGTGGGCAAGGCCGGGGAGCTGTTTTTT
>TRBJ2-2|TRBV5-1|NA|NA
CASKEGGTGELFF
TGCGCCAGCAAGGAGGGAGGCACCGGGGAGCTGTTTTTT
>TRBJ2-7|TRBV2|NA|NA
CASKAQRWRSYEQYF
TGTGCCAGCAAGGCGCAAAGGTGGCGGTCCTACGAGCAGTACTTC
>TRBJ1-1|TRBV28|NA|TRBD1
CASSSPRTGRTEAFF
TGTGCCAGCAGTTCGCCACGGACAGGGAGGACTGAAGCTTTCTTT
>TRBJ1-6|TRBV6-5|once|TRBD1
CASSYSWDRGSPLHF
TGTGCCAGCAGTTACTCGTGGGACAGGGGTTCACCCCTCCACTTT
>TRBJ1-5|TRBV29-1|NA|NA
CSVTTGQGNQPQHF
TGCAGCGTTACTACAGGGCAAGGCAATCAGCCCCAGCATTTT
>TRBJ1-1|TRBV7-3|NA|NA
CASSSQAMNTEAFF
TGTGCCAGCAGCTCACAAGCGATGAACACTGAAGCTTTCTTT
>TRBJ2-2|TRBV7-2|NA|TRBD2
CASSFTGGVTGELFF
TGTGCCAGCAGCTTCACGGGAGGGGTCACCGGGGAGCTGTTTTTT
>TRBJ2-1|TRBV4-2|once|TRBD2
CASSQDGGRAYNEQFF
TGTGCCAGCAGCCAAGATGGCGGGAGAGCCTACAATGAGCAGTTCTTC
>TRBJ1-4|TRBV6-6|NA|NA
CASSYRREGAWEKLFF
TGTGCCAGCAGTTACCGGCGAGAGGGCGCTTGGGAAAAACTGTTTTTT
>TRBJ2-1|TRBV10-3|NA|NA
CAITEPGGLYNEQFF
TGTGCCATCACCGAGCCCGGCGGCCTGTACAATGAGCAGTTCTTC
>TRBJ2-3|TRBV29-1|NA|TRBD1
CSAQGAVTDTQYF
TGCAGCGCGCAGGGGGCTGTCACAGATACGCAGTATTTT
>TRBJ2-7|TRBV18|NA|TRBD1
CASSPLDRGGEQYF
TGTGCCAGCTCACCATTGGACAGGGGAGGCGAGCAGTACTTC
>TRBJ1-2|TRBV30|few|TRBD1
CAWTGDSLYYGYTF
TGTGCCTGGACCGGGGACAGTCTCTACTATGGCTACACCTTC